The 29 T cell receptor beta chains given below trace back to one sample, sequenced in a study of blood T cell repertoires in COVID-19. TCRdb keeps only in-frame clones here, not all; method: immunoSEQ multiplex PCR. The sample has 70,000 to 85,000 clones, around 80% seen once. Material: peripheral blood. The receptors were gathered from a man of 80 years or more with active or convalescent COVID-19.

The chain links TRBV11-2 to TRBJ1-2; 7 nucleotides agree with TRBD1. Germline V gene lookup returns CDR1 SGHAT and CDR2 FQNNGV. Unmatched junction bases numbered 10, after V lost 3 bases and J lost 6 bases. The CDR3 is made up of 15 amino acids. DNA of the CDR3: TGTGCCAGCAGCTTTAGACAGGGTTATGCTAATGGCTACACCTTC. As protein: CASSFRQGYANGYTF.

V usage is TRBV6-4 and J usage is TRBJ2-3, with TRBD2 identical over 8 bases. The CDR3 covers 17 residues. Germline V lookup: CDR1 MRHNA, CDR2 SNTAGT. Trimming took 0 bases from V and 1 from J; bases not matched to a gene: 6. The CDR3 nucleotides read TGTGCCAGCAGTGACTCGAATAGGCGGGGGGGCACAGATACGCAGTATTTT. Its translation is CASSDSNRRGGTDTQYF.

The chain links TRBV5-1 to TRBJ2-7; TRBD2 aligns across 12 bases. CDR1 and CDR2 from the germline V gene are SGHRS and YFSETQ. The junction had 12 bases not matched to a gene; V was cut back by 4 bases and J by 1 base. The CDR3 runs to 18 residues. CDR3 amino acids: CASSMTSGGLYQSYEQYF. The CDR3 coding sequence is TGCGCCAGCAGCATGACTAGCGGGGGCCTTTACCAATCCTACGAGCAGTACTTC.

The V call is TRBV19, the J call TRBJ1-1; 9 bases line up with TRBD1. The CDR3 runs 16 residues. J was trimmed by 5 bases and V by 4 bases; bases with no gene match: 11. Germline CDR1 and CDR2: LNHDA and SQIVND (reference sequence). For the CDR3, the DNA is TGTGCCAGTAGTACCGCCCTTACAGGGGGCAGGACTGAAGCTTTCTTT. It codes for CASSTALTGGRTEAFF.

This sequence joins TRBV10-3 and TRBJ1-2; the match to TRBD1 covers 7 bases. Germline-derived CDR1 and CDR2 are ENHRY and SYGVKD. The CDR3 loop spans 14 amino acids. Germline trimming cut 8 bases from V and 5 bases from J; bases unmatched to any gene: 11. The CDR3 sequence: CAIQPHTDRYGYTF. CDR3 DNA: TGTGCCATCCAACCACACACGGACAGGTATGGCTACACCTTC.

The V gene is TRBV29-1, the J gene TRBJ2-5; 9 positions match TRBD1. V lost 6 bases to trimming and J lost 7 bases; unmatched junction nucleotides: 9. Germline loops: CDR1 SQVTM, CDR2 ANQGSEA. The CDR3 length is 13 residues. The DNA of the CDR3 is TGCAGCGTCACAAAGACAGGGGGACGGACCCAGTACTTC. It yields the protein CSVTKTGGRTQYF.

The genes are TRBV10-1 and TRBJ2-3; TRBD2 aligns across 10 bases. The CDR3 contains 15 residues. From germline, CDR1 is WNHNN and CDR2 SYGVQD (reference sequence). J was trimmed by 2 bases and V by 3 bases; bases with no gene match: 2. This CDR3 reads CASSELAGYTDTQYF. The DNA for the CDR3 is TGCGCCAGCAGTGAACTAGCGGGGTACACAGATACGCAGTATTTT.

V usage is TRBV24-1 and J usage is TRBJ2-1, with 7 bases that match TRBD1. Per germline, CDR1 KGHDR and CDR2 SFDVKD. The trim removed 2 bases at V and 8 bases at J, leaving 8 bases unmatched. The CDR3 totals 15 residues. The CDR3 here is CATSDSGGPRDEQFF. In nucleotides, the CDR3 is TGTGCCACCAGTGATTCAGGGGGACCTAGGGATGAGCAGTTCTTC.

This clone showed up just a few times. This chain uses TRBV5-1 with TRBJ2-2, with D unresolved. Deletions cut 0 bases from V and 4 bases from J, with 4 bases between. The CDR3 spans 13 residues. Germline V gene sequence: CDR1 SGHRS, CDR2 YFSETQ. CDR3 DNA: TGCGCCAGCAGCTTGGAACTCACCGGGGAGCTGTTTTTT. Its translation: CASSLELTGELFF. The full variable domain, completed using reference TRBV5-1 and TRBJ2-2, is KAGVTQTPRYLIKTRGQQVTLSCSPISGHRSVSWYQQTPGQGLQFLFEYFSETQRNKGNFPGRFSGRQFSNSRSEMNVSTLELGDSALYLCASSLELTGELFFGEGSRLTVL.

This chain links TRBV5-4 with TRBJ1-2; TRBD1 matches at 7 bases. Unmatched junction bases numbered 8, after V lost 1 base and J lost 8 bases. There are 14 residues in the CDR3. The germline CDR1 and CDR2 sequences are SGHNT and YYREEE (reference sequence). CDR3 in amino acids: CASSLRAGGHGYTF. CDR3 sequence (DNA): TGTGCCAGCAGCTTGAGGGCAGGGGGGCACGGCTACACCTTC.

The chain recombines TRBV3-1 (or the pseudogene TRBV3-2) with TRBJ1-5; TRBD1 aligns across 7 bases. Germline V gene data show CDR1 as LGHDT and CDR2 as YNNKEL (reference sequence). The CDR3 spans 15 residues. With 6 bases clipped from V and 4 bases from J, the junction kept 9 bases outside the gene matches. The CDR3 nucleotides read TGTGCCAGCAGTCAGTCCGGGACAGCAAATCAGCCCCAGCATTTT. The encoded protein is CASSQSGTANQPQHF.

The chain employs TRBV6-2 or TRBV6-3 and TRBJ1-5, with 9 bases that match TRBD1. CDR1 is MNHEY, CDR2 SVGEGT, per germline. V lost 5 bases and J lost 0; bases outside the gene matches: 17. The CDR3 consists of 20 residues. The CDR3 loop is CASSEAYPGQGTYSNQPQHF. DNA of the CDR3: TGTGCCAGCAGTGAGGCCTATCCGGGACAGGGTACCTATAGCAATCAGCCCCAGCATTTT.

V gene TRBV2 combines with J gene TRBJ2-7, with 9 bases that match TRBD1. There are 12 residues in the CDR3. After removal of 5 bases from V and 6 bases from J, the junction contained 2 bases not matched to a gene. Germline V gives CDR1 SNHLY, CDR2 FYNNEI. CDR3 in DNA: TGTGCCAGCAGTAAGACAGGGGGCGAGCAGTACTTC. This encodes CASSKTGGEQYF. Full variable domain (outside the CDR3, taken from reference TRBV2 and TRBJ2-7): EPEVTQTPSHQVTQMGQEVILRCVPISNHLYFYWYRQILGQKVEFLVSFYNNEISEKSEIFDDQFSVERPDGSNFTLKIRSTKLEDSAMYFCASSKTGGEQYFGPGTRLTVT.

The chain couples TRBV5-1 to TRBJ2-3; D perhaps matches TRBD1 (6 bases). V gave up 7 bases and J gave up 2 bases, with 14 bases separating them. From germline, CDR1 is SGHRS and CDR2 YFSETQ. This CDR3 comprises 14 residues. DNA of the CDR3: TGCGCCAGCGCCGCACAGGGCCCCACAGATACGCAGTATTTT. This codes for CASAAQGPTDTQYF. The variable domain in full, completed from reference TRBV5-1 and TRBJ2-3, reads KAGVTQTPRYLIKTRGQQVTLSCSPISGHRSVSWYQQTPGQGLQFLFEYFSETQRNKGNFPGRFSGRQFSNSRSEMNVSTLELGDSALYLCASAAQGPTDTQYFGPGTRLTVL.

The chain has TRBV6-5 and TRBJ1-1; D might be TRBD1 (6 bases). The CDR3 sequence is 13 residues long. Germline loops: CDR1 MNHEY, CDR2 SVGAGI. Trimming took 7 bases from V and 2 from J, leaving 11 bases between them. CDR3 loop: CASNSRGNTEAFF. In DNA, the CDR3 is TGTGCCAGCAATTCCAGGGGTAACACTGAAGCTTTCTTT.

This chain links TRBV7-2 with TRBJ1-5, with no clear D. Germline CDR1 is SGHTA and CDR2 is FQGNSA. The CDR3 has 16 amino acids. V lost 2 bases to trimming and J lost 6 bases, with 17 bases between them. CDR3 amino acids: CASSLFGVAVTQPQHF. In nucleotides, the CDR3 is TGTGCCAGCAGCTTATTTGGGGTAGCGGTTACTCAGCCCCAGCATTTT.

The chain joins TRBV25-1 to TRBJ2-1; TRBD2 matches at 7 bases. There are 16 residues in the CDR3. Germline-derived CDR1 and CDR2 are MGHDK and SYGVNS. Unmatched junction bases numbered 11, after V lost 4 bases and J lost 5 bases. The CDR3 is CASSASYRDYNNEQFF. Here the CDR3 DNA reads TGTGCCAGCAGTGCCTCCTACCGGGACTACAACAATGAGCAGTTCTTC. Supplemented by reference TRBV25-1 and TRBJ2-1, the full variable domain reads EADIYQTPRYLVIGTGKKITLECSQTMGHDKMYWYQQDPGMELHLIHYSYGVNSTEKGDLSSESTVSRIRTEHFPLTLESARPSHTSQYLCASSASYRDYNNEQFFGPGTRLTVL.

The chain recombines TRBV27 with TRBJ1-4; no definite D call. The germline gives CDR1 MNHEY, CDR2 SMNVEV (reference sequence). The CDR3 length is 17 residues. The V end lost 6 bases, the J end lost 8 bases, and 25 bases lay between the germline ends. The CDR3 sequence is CASRSLSGRVRAEKLFF. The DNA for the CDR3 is TGTGCCAGCAGATCCCTGAGTGGGCGGGTGAGAGCCGAAAAACTGTTTTTT. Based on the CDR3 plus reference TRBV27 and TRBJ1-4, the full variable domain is EAQVTQNPRYLITVTGKKLTVTCSQNMNHEYMSWYRQDPGLGLRQIYYSMNVEVTDKGDVPEGYKVSRKEKRNFPLILESPSPNQTSLYFCASRSLSGRVRAEKLFFGSGTQLSVL.

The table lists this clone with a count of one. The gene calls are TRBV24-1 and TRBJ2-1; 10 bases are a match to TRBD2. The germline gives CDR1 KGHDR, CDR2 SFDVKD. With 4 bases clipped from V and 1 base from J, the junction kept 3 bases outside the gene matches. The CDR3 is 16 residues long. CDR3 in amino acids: CATSDFSGGSYNEQFF. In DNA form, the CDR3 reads TGTGCCACCAGTGACTTTAGCGGGGGGTCCTACAATGAGCAGTTCTTC.

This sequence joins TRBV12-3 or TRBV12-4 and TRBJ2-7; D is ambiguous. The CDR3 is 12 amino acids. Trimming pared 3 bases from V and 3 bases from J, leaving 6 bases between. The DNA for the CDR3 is TGTGCCAGCAGTTTTCGTTACTACGAGCAGTACTTC. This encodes CASSFRYYEQYF.

The chain's CDR3 is CATSAPGGDTGELFF. The CDR3 region has the DNA TGTGCCACCAGTGCCCCCGGAGGGGACACCGGGGAGCTGTTTTTT. The chain employs TRBV24-1 and TRBJ2-2; perhaps TRBD2 as D (6 bases). The CDR3 consists of 15 residues. The germline V gene encodes CDR1 KGHDR and CDR2 SFDVKD. Trimming removed 5 bases from V and 3 bases from J, with 12 bases in between.

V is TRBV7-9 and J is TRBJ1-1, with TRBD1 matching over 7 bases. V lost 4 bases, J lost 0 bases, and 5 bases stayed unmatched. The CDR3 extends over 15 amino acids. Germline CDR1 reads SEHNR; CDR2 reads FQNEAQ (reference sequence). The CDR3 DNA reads TGTGCCAGCAGCTCAAGGGACAGTATGAACACTGAAGCTTTCTTT. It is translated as CASSSRDSMNTEAFF. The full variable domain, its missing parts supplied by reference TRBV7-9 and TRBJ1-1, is DTGVSQNPRHKITKRGQNVTFRCDPISEHNRLYWYRQTLGQGPEFLTYFQNEAQLEKSRLLSDRFSAERPKGSFSTLEIQRTEQGDSAMYLCASSSRDSMNTEAFFGQGTRLTVV.

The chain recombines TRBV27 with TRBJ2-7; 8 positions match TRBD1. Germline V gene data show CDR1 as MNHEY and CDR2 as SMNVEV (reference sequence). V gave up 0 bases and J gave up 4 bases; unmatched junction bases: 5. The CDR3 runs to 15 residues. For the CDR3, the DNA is TGTGCCAGCAGTTTATCTTGGACAGGGAAATACGAGCAGTACTTC. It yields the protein CASSLSWTGKYEQYF.

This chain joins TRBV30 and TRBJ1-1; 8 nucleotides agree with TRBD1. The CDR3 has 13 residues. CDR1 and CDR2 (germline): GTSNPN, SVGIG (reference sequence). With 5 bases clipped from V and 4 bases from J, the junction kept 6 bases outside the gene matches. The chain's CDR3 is CAWDKDRATEAFF. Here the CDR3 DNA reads TGTGCCTGGGACAAGGACAGGGCCACTGAAGCTTTCTTT.

This CDR3 is CASSGGNGNTIYF. DNA of the CDR3: TGTGCCAGCAGCGGGGGTAACGGAAACACCATATATTTT. The rearrangement links TRBV6-5 to TRBJ1-3; TRBD1 is a possible D gene (5 bases). CDR1 is MNHEY, CDR2 SVGAGI, per germline. The CDR3 runs 13 residues. V lost 6 bases and J lost 4, with 10 bases in between.

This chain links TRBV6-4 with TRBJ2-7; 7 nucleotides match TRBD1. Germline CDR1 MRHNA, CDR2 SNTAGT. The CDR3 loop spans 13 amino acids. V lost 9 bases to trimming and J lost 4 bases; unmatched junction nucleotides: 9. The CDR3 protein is CARPTGKAYEQYF. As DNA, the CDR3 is TGTGCCAGACCGACAGGGAAAGCGTACGAGCAGTACTTC.

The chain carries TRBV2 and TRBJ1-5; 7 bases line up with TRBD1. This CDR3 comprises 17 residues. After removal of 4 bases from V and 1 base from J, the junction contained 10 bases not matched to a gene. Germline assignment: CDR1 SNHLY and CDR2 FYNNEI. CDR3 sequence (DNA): TGTGCCAGCAGTGCGGAGACAGGGTGGGGAAGCAATCAGCCCCAGCATTTT. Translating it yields CASSAETGWGSNQPQHF.

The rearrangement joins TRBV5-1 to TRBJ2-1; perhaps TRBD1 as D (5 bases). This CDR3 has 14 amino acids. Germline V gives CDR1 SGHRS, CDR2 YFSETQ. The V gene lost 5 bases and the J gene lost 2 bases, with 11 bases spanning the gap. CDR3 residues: CASSQGGPYNEQFF. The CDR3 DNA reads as TGCGCCAGCAGTCAGGGTGGCCCCTACAATGAGCAGTTCTTC.

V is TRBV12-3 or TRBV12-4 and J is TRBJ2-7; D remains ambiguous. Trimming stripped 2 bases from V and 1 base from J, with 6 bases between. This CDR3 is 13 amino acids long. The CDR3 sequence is CASSLHGSYEQYF. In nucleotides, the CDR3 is TGTGCCAGCAGTTTACACGGTTCCTACGAGCAGTACTTC.